This TCR beta chain stems from a study of T cell responses to AZD1222 COVID-19 vaccine. Overall study context: Second doses were pooled across both intervals (about 4 or about 12 weeks).

The data were produced by immunoSEQ multiplex PCR, yet TCRdb's version contains in-frame clones alone and is incomplete. The sample lists fewer than 75,000 clones; 85% were seen once. The V gene's germline CDR1 is LNHNV and CDR2 YYDKDF (reference sequence). Trimming stripped 5 bases from V and 4 bases from J, with 11 bases between. The CDR3 totals 13 residues. The starting material was peripheral blood, obtained on day 0 of AZD1222 vaccination. The V call is TRBV15, the J call TRBJ2-5; D is unresolved. This sequence was found in an adult in good health. Here the CDR3 reads CATSVGSRETQYF. The DNA of the CDR3 is TGTGCCACCAGCGTCGGCAGTCGAGAGACCCAGTACTTC.